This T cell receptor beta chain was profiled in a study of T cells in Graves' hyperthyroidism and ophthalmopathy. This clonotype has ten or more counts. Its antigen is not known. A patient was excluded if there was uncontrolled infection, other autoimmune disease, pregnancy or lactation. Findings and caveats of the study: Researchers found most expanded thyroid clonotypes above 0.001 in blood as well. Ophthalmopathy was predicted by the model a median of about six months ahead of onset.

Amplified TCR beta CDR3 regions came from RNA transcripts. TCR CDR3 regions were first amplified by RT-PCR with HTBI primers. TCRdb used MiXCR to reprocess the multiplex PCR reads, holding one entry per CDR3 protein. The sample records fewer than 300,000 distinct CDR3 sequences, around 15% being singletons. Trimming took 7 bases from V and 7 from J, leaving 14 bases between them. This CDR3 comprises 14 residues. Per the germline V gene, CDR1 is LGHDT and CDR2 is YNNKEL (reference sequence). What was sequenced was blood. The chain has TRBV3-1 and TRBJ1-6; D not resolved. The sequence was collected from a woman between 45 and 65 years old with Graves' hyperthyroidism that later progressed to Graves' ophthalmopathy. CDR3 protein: CASKSPTWNSPLHF. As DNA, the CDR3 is TGTGCCAGCAAAAGCCCCACTTGGAATTCACCCCTCCACTTT.